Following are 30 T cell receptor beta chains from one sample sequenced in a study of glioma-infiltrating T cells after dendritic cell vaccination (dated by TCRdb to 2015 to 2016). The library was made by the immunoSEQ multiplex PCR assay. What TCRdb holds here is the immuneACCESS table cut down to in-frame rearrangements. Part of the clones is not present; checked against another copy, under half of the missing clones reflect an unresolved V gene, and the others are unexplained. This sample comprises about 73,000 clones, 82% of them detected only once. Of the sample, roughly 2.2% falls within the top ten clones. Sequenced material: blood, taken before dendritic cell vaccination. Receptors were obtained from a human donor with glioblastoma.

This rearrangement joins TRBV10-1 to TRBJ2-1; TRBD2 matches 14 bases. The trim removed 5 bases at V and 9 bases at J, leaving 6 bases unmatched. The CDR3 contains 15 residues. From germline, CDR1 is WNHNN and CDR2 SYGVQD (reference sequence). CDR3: CASSPGTSGSGEQFF. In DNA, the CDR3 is TGCGCCAGCAGTCCCGGGACTAGCGGGAGCGGTGAGCAGTTCTTC.

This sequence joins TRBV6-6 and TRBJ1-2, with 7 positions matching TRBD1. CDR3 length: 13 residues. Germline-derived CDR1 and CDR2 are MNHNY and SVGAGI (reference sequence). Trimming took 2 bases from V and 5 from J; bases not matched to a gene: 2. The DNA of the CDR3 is TGTGCCAGCAGTTACGAACAGGGGTATGGCTACACCTTC. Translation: CASSYEQGYGYTF.

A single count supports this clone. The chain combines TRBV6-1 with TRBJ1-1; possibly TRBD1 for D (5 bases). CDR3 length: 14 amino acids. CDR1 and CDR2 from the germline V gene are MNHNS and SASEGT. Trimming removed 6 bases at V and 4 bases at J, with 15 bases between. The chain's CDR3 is CASRTNTGGTEAFF. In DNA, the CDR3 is TGTGCCAGCAGGACCAACACCGGGGGCACTGAAGCTTTCTTT.

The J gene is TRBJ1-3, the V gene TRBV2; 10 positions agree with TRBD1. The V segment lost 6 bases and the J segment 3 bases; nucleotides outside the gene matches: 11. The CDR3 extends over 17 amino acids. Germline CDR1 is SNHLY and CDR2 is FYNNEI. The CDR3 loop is CASRGDRGNRFGNTIYF. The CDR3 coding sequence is TGTGCCAGCAGGGGGGACAGGGGAAACAGGTTTGGAAACACCATATATTTT.

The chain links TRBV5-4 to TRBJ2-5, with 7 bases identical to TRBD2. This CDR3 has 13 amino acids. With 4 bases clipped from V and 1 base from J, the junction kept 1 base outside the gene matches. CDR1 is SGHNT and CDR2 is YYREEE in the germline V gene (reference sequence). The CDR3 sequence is CASSRLAQETQYF. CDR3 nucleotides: TGTGCCAGCAGCCGACTAGCCCAAGAGACCCAGTACTTC.

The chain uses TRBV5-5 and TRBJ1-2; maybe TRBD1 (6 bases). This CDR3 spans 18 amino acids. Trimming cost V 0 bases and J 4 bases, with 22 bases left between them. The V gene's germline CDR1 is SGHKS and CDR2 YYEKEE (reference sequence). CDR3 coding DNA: TGTGCCAGCAGCTTGGGTCCTGGAGCAGGGGATCTAAGCTATGGCTACACCTTC. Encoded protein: CASSLGPGAGDLSYGYTF.

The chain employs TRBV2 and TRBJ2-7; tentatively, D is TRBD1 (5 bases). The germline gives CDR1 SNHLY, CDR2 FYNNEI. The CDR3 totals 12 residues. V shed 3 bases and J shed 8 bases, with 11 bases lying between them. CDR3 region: CASSEGRRQQYV. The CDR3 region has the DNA TGTGCCAGCAGTGAGGGGCGCAGACAGCAGTACGTC.

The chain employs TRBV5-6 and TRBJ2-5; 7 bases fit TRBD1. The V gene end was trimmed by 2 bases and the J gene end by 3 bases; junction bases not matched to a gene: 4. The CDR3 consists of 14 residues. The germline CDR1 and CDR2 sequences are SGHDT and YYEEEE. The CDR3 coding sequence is TGTGCCAGCAGCTTAATAGACAGGGAAGAGACCCAGTACTTC. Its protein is CASSLIDREETQYF.

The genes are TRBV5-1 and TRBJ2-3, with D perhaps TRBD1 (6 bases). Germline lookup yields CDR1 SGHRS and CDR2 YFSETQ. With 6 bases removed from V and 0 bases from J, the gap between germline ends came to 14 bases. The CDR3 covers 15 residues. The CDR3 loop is CASTRDTPSTDTQYF. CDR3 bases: TGCGCCAGCACACGGGACACCCCTAGCACAGATACGCAGTATTTT. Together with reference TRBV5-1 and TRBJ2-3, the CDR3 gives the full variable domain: KAGVTQTPRYLIKTRGQQVTLSCSPISGHRSVSWYQQTPGQGLQFLFEYFSETQRNKGNFPGRFSGRQFSNSRSEMNVSTLELGDSALYLCASTRDTPSTDTQYFGPGTRLTVL.

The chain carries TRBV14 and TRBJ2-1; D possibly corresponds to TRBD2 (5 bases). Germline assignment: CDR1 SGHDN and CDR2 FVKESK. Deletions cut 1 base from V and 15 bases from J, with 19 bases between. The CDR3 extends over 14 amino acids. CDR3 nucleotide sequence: TGTGCCAGCAGCCAAGTTGGCCTAGCAGAGGTGTCGTTCTTC. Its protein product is CASSQVGLAEVSFF.

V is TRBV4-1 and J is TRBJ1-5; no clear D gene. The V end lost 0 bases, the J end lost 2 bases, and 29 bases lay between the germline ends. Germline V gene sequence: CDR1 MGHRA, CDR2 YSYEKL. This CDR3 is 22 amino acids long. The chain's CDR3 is CASSQEITQFDPRMTRNQPQHF. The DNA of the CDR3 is TGCGCCAGCAGCCAAGAGATCACCCAGTTTGACCCTCGTATGACTCGCAATCAGCCCCAGCATTTT.

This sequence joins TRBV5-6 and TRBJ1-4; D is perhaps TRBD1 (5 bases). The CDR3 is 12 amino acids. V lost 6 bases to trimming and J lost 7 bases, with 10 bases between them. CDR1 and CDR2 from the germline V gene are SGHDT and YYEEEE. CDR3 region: CASKKGPEKLFF. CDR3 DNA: TGTGCCAGCAAAAAGGGGCCTGAAAAACTGTTTTTT.

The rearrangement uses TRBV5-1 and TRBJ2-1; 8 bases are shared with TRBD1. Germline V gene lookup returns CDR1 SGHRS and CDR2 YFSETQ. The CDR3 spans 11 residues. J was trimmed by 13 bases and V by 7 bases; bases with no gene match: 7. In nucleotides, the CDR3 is TGCGCCAGCGCCGCCGGACAGGGCCAGTTCTTC. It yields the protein CASAAGQGQFF.

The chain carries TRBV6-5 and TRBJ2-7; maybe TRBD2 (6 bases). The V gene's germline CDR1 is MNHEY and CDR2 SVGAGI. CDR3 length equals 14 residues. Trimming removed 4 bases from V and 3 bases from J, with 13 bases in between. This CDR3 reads CASSSGGSIYEQYF. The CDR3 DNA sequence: TGTGCCAGCAGTTCCGGGGGATCGATCTACGAGCAGTACTTC.

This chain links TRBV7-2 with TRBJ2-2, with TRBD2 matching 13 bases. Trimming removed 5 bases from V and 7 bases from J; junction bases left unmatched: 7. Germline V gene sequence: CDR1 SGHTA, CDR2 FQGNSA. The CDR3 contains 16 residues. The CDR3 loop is CASSRRLAGGGGELFF. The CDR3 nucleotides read TGTGCCAGCAGCCGCAGACTAGCGGGGGGAGGCGGGGAGCTGTTTTTT. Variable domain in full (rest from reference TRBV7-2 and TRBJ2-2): GAGVSQSPSNKVTEKGKDVELRCDPISGHTALYWYRQSLGQGLEFLIYFQGNSAPDKSGLPSDRFSAERTGGSVSTLTIQRTQQEDSAVYLCASSRRLAGGGGELFFGEGSRLTVL.

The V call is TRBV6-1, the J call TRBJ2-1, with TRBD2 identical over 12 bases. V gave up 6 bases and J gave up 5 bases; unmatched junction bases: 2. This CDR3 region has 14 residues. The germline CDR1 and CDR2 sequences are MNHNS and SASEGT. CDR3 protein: CASRTSGSDNEQFF. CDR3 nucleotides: TGTGCCAGCAGGACTAGCGGGAGTGACAATGAGCAGTTCTTC.

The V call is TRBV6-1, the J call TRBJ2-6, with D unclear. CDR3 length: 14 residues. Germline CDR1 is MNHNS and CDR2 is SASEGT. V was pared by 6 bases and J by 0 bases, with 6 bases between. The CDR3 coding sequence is TGTGCCAGCAGACCCAGCTCTGGGGCCAACGTCCTGACTTTC. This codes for CASRPSSGANVLTF.

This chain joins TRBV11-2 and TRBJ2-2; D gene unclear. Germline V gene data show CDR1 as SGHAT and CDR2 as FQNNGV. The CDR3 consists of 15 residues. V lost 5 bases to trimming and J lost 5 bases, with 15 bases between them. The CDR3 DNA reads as TGTGCCAGCAGCCCTCCGAGTGTGAGGACCGGGGAGCTGTTTTTT. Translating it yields CASSPPSVRTGELFF.

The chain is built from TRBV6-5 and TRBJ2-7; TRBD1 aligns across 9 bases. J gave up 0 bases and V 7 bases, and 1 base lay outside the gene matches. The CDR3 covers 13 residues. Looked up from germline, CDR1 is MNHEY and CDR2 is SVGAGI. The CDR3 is CASMDRGSYEQYV. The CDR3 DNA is TGTGCCAGCATGGACAGGGGCTCCTACGAGCAGTACGTC.

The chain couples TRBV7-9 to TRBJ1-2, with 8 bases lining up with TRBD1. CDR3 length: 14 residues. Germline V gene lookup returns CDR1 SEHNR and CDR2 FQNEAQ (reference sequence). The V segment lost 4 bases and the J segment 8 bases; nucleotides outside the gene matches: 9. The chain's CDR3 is CASSSVGQGLGYTF. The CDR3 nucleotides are TGTGCCAGCAGCTCCGTCGGACAGGGCCTGGGCTACACCTTC.

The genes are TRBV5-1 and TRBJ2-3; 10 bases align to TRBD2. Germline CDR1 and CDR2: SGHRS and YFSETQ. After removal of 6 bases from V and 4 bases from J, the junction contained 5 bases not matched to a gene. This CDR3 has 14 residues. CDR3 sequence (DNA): TGCGCCAGCAAAAGCGGGGGGGCCCCAGATACGCAGTATTTT. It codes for CASKSGGAPDTQYF.

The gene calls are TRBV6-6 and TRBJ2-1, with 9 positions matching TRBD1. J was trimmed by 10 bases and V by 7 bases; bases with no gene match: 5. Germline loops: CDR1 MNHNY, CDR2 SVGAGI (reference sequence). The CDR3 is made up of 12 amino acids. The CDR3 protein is CASNGQGREQFF. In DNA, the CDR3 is TGTGCCAGCAATGGACAGGGGAGGGAGCAGTTCTTC.

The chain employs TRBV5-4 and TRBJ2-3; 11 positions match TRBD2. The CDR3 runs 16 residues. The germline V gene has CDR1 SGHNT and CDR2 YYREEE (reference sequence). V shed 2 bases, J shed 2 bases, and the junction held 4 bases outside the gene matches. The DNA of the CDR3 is TGTGCCAGCAGCTTCATGACTAGCGGGGTCACAGATACGCAGTATTTT. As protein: CASSFMTSGVTDTQYF.

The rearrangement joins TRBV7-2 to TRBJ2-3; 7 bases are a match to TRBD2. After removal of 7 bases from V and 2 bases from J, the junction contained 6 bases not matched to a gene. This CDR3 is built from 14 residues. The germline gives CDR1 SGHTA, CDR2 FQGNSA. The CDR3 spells CASKWSGDTDTQYF. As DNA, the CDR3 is TGTGCCAGCAAATGGAGCGGGGACACAGATACGCAGTATTTT. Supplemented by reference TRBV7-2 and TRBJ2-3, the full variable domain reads GAGVSQSPSNKVTEKGKDVELRCDPISGHTALYWYRQSLGQGLEFLIYFQGNSAPDKSGLPSDRFSAERTGGSVSTLTIQRTQQEDSAVYLCASKWSGDTDTQYFGPGTRLTVL.

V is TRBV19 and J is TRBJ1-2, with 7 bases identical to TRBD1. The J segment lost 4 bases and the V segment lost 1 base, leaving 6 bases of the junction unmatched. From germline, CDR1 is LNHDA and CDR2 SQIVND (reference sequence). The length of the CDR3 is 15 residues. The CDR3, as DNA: TGTGCCAGTAGTATAGTGCAGGGGGAGTTCTATGGCTACACCTTC. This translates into CASSIVQGEFYGYTF.

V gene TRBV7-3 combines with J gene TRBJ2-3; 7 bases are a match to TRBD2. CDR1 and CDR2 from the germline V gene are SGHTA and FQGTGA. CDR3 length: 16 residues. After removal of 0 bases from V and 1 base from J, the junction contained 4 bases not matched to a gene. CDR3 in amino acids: CASSLTGLLRTDTQYF. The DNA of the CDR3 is TGTGCCAGCAGCTTAACGGGACTATTGCGCACAGATACGCAGTATTTT.

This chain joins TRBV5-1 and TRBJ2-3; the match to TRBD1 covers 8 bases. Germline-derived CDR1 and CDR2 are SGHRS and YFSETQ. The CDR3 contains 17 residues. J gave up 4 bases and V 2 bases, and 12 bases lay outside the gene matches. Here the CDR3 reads CASSLLPRQGRPDTQYF. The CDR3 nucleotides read TGCGCCAGCAGCTTACTACCCAGACAGGGGCGTCCAGATACGCAGTATTTT.

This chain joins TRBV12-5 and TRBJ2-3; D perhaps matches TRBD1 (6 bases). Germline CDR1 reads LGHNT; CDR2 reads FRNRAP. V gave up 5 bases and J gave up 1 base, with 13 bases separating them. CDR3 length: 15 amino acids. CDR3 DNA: TGTGCTAGTGGTCGGACAGCCCTACGCACAGATACGCAGTATTTT. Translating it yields CASGRTALRTDTQYF.

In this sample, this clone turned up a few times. The CDR3 protein is CASSPGLAVRTDTQYF. In DNA form, the CDR3 reads TGTGCCAGCAGTCCCGGACTAGCGGTTCGCACAGATACGCAGTATTTT. The J gene is TRBJ2-3, the V gene TRBV2; 10 bases are shared with TRBD2. The CDR3 is 16 amino acids. Germline lookup yields CDR1 SNHLY and CDR2 FYNNEI. The ends lost 5 bases at V and 1 base at J; junction bases unmatched: 6.

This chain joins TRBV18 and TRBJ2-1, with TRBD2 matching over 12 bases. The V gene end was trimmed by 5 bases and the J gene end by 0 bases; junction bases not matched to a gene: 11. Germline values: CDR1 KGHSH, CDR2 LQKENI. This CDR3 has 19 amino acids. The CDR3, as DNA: TGTGCCAGCTCAGCCATCCAGAGGACTAGCGGGGCCTCCTACAATGAGCAGTTCTTC. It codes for CASSAIQRTSGASYNEQFF.